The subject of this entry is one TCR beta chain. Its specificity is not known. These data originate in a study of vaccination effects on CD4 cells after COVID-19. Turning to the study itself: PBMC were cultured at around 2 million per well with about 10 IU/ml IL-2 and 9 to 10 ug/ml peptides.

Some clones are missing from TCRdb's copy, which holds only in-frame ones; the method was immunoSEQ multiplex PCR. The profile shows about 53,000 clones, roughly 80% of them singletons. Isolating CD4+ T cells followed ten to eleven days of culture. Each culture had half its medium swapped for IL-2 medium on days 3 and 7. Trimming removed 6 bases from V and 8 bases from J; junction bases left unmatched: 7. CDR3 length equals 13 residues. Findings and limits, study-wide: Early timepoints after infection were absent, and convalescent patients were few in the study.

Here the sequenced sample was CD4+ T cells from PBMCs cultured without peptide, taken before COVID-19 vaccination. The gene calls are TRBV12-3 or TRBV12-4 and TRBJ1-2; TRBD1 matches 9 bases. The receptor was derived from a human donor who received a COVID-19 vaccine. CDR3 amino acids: CASSPRDRDGYTF. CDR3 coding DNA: TGTGCCAGCAGCCCAAGGGACAGGGACGGCTACACCTTC.